This is a list of T cell receptor beta chains from one sample in a study of naive and memory T cell subsets. TCRdb itself ran the UMI-ligation and nested PCR reads through MiXCR, one entry per CDR3 protein. The data contain about 160,000 distinct CDR3 sequences, over 20% of them seen just once; the ten biggest clones take up 0.085% to 0.11%. Sequenced: naive CD4+ T cells from blood. The source of these receptors is a human donor in good health. The CDR3 runs from the conserved cysteine through the conserved F or W.

V gene	J gene	CDR3 protein
TRBV10-1	TRBJ1-1	CASSESGRLNTEAFF
TRBV27	TRBJ1-3	CASSLKSGRLSGNTIYF
TRBV11-1	TRBJ1-6	CASSLYVSQDSPLHF
TRBV7-9	TRBJ2-1	CASSQRTNSYNEQFF
TRBV6-5	TRBJ2-2	CASSSGRADTGELFF
TRBV6-6	TRBJ1-4	CASTGHDEKLFF
TRBV5-4	TRBJ2-7	CASSTVGGGLGYEQYF
TRBV20-1	TRBJ2-7	CSASNPTGGSIEQYF
TRBV9	TRBJ2-7	CASSLQAGQTYEQYF
TRBV5-1	TRBJ1-2	CASSLDLVRPNYGYTF
TRBV19	TRBJ2-3	CASSSPGRVLTDTQYF
TRBV6-6	TRBJ1-2	CASLSGGSYGYTF
TRBV30	TRBJ1-2	CAWSVQTGANYGYTF
TRBV15	TRBJ2-3	CATSRGPGLAGGRTDTQYF
TRBV12-3/TRBV12-4	TRBJ2-1	CASSPLAGNEQFF
TRBV7-6	TRBJ1-2	CASSPRERTLINYGYTF
TRBV12-3/TRBV12-4	TRBJ2-7	CASSKQGGGSYEQYF
TRBV24-1	TRBJ2-3	CATEDLFTDTQYF
TRBV19	TRBJ2-1	CASSIGAARTYNEQFF
TRBV28	TRBJ1-5	CASTPGGARNQPQHF
TRBV19	TRBJ2-1	CASRNPGGANNEQFF
TRBV7-9	TRBJ2-2	CASSSRVSGTNTGELFF
TRBV7-9	TRBJ1-2	CASSLVGQTYGYTF
TRBV12-3/TRBV12-4	TRBJ2-1	CASSSRTGGRDEQFF
TRBV12-3/TRBV12-4	TRBJ1-5	CASSVKGARGNQPQHF
TRBV15	TRBJ2-3	CATSRDEVAGSADTQYF
TRBV20-1	TRBJ2-6	CSARDLRTGLSSGANVLTF
TRBV12-3/TRBV12-4	TRBJ2-7	CASSLALWGRASEQYF
TRBV28	TRBJ2-7	CASSRGGRARYEQYF
TRBV6-1	TRBJ2-1	CASRLTSGRANEQFF
TRBV7-9	TRBJ2-5	CASSFKLGAGVGETQYF
TRBV6-5	TRBJ2-7	CASSVPGALEQYF
TRBV6-2/TRBV6-3	TRBJ1-1	CASSFAQGNTEAFF
TRBV7-9	TRBJ2-2	CASSLQGPGTGELFF
TRBV20-1	TRBJ2-4	CSAKLFGGKNIQYF
TRBV6-2/TRBV6-3	TRBJ2-1	CASSFSQGLAGEVEQFF
TRBV29-1	TRBJ2-6	CSVGGGAGANVLTF
TRBV3-1	TRBJ1-4	CASSSWTAATNEKLFF
TRBV7-9	TRBJ2-7	CAGTRSVFTPSYEQYF
TRBV7-8	TRBJ1-6	CASSFENYNSPLHF
TRBV30	TRBJ2-6	CAWSGTRRGVSGANVLTF
TRBV7-3	TRBJ2-2	CASSPTGPGTGELFF
TRBV7-9	TRBJ1-5	CASSPTGSSNQPQHF
TRBV29-1	TRBJ2-5	CSVEDWRQETQYF